A single sample gave rise to the 26 T cell receptor beta chains below, sequenced in a study of T-cell reconstitution after alpha-beta-depleted transplantation in children. TCRbeta library preparation incorporated unique molecular identifiers. TCRdb ran MiXCR on the PCR reads and lists one entry per CDR3 protein. The sample lists more than 100,000 distinct CDR3 sequences; roughly 23% were seen once. The specimen comprised PBMCs, mostly from graft donor cells, sampled 180 days after TCRalphabeta/CD19-depleted stem cell transplant. All receptors come from a male patient aged 2-10 years who had a stem cell transplant for chronic granulomatous disease, so the T cells may come from the graft donor.

In this sample, this clonotype turned up a few times. This sequence joins TRBV20-1 and TRBJ2-1; 11 bases agree with TRBD1. The CDR3 extends over 21 amino acids. CDR1 and CDR2 (germline): DFQATT, SNEGSKA (reference sequence). The ends lost 5 bases at V and 0 bases at J; junction bases unmatched: 21. CDR3 protein: CSALPGQGVDPAGFSYNEQFF. The CDR3, as DNA: TGCAGTGCTCTCCCGGGACAGGGGGTAGATCCAGCGGGATTCTCCTACAATGAGCAGTTCTTC.

This clonotype was seen only a few times. J is TRBJ1-5 and V is TRBV20-1, with D possibly matching TRBD1 (5 bases). The germline V gene has CDR1 DFQATT and CDR2 SNEGSKA (reference sequence). The CDR3 is 15 residues long. V dropped 1 base and J dropped 7 bases, with 17 bases sitting between them. The CDR3: CSARGPGGVLQPQHF. In DNA, the CDR3 is TGCAGTGCTAGAGGCCCCGGGGGGGTCTTGCAGCCCCAGCATTTT.

This clonotype has just a few counts. The rearrangement uses TRBV7-8 and TRBJ2-5; D is perhaps TRBD1 or TRBD2 (5 bases each). The germline V gene has CDR1 SGHVS and CDR2 FQNEAQ. V was trimmed by 1 base and J by 7 bases, leaving 19 bases between them. This CDR3 is built from 16 residues. The CDR3: CASSLVVRDPVGTQYF. CDR3 DNA sequence: TGTGCCAGCAGCTTAGTGGTGAGGGACCCCGTAGGGACCCAGTACTTC. The full variable domain, its missing parts supplied by reference TRBV7-8 and TRBJ2-5, is GAGVSQSPRYKVAKRGQDVALRCDPISGHVSLFWYQQALGQGPEFLTYFQNEAQLDKSGLPSDRFFAERPEGSVSTLKIQRTQQEDSAVYLCASSLVVRDPVGTQYFGPGTRLLVL.

This clonotype was detected ten times or more. J is TRBJ1-2 and V is TRBV10-1; D unresolved. CDR1 is WNHNN and CDR2 is SYGVQD in the germline V gene (reference sequence). The CDR3 totals 11 residues. V was pared by 7 bases and J by 7 bases, with 10 bases between. The CDR3 DNA reads TGCGCCAGCAAAAAACGGCGTGGCTACACCTTC. It encodes CASKKRRGYTF.

The V call is TRBV20-1, the J call TRBJ1-2; TRBD1 might be the D (5 bases). CDR1 is DFQATT and CDR2 is SNEGSKA in the germline V gene (reference sequence). This CDR3 has 11 amino acids. V shed 3 bases and J shed 6 bases, with 8 bases lying between them. The CDR3 is CSARGHNGYTF. CDR3 nucleotide sequence: TGCAGTGCTAGGGGGCACAATGGCTACACCTTC.

This chain connects TRBV18 to TRBJ2-1; 10 nucleotides align to TRBD1. Germline CDR1 and CDR2: KGHSH and LQKENI. With V trimmed by 1 base and J by 7 bases, 7 bases remained unmatched. This CDR3 has 16 amino acids. The CDR3 sequence: CASSPLGTGEVNEQFF. CDR3 DNA sequence: TGTGCCAGCTCACCACTGGGGACAGGGGAAGTAAATGAGCAGTTCTTC.

This clonotype has more than one count but fewer than ten. The genes are TRBV20-1 and TRBJ2-7; D may match TRBD1 or TRBD2 (5 bases each). Deletions cut 3 bases from V and 0 bases from J, with 18 bases between. Germline V lookup: CDR1 DFQATT, CDR2 SNEGSKA (reference sequence). The CDR3 totals 16 residues. For the CDR3, the DNA is TGCAGTGCTAGTCCCGTGGGACCCTCAGGCTCCTACGAGCAGTACTTC. It specifies CSASPVGPSGSYEQYF.

The chain is built from TRBV7-2 and TRBJ2-5, with 8 bases that match TRBD2. Trimming removed 2 bases from V and 1 base from J; junction bases left unmatched: 6. The CDR3 loop spans 16 amino acids. Germline CDR1 SGHTA, CDR2 FQGNSA. In nucleotides, the CDR3 is TGTGCCAGCAGCTTATCCTCTAGCGGGCTCCAAGAGACCCAGTACTTC. This sequence encodes CASSLSSSGLQETQYF.

This clonotype occurred many times. This chain uses TRBV20-1 with TRBJ2-2; either TRBD1 or TRBD2 may fit D (6 bases each). CDR3 length: 15 amino acids. Germline values: CDR1 DFQATT, CDR2 SNEGSKA (reference sequence). V shed 0 bases and J shed 1 base, with 9 bases lying between them. DNA for the CDR3: TGCAGTGCTAGAGATGGGGGGCTGAACACCGGGGAGCTGTTTTTT. Translation gives CSARDGGLNTGELFF.

The sample holds a few counts of this clonotype. The chain employs TRBV7-2 and TRBJ1-1; 7 bases align to TRBD1. With V trimmed by 0 bases and J by 4 bases, 8 bases remained unmatched. The germline V gene encodes CDR1 SGHTA and CDR2 FQGNSA. This CDR3 comprises 16 residues. For the CDR3, the DNA is TGTGCCAGCAGCTTAGCCCTCACGACAGGGCGCACTGAAGCTTTCTTT. Protein: CASSLALTTGRTEAFF.

This clonotype qualifies as medium-sized. The V and J genes are TRBV7-8 and TRBJ2-5, with D possibly being TRBD1 (6 bases). Germline CDR1 and CDR2: SGHVS and FQNEAQ. Trimming took off 5 bases at V and 5 bases at J, with 15 bases between the two ends. This CDR3 region has 14 residues. The CDR3 DNA sequence: TGTGCCAGCAGCCCAGGGTGGACAGACGAGACCCAGTACTTC. Its protein product is CASSPGWTDETQYF.

This sequence joins TRBV5-6 and TRBJ2-2, with no clear D. Germline CDR1 and CDR2: SGHDT and YYEEEE. V shed 4 bases and J shed 5 bases, with 9 bases lying between them. The CDR3 sequence is 13 residues long. Here the CDR3 reads CASSRLGTGELFF. CDR3 DNA: TGTGCCAGCAGCCGGCTCGGGACCGGGGAGCTGTTTTTT.

This clonotype showed up many times. This chain links TRBV7-8 with TRBJ2-1; D is perhaps TRBD2 (5 bases). CDR1 and CDR2 from the germline V gene are SGHVS and FQNEAQ. The CDR3 consists of 13 residues. V was pared by 1 base and J by 6 bases, with 7 bases between. The CDR3 protein is CASSLGGPNEQFF. The CDR3 DNA reads as TGTGCCAGCAGCTTAGGAGGGCCCAATGAGCAGTTCTTC.

The V call is TRBV29-1, the J call TRBJ2-5; D is perhaps TRBD1 (5 bases). In germline, CDR1 is SQVTM, CDR2 ANQGSEA. The length of the CDR3 is 14 residues. Trimming removed 8 bases from V and 0 bases from J, with 16 bases in between. CDR3 in amino acids: CSSFLTAYQETQYF. The CDR3 DNA reads as TGCAGCTCCTTTCTGACAGCTTACCAAGAGACCCAGTACTTC.

V gene TRBV6-1 combines with J gene TRBJ2-7; TRBD1 might be the D (6 bases). CDR3 size: 14 residues. V lost 6 bases and J lost 9, with 21 bases in between. The V gene's germline CDR1 is MNHNS and CDR2 SASEGT. CDR3 nucleotide sequence: TGTGCCAGCAGCAAAAACAGACAGGAACATCTGCAGTACTTC. Its translation is CASSKNRQEHLQYF.

This clonotype was observed at least ten times. The chain uses TRBV10-3 and TRBJ2-2; TRBD2 matches at 11 bases. The V gene end was trimmed by 6 bases and the J gene end by 4 bases; junction bases not matched to a gene: 4. The CDR3 consists of 15 residues. CDR1 is ENHRY, CDR2 SYGVKD, per germline. CDR3 sequence (DNA): TGTGCCATCAGGACGGGGACTAGCGGCACCGGGGAGCTGTTTTTT. It encodes CAIRTGTSGTGELFF.

At least ten counts were recorded for this clonotype. The chain carries TRBV14 and TRBJ2-3, with 9 bases identical to TRBD2. Germline lookup yields CDR1 SGHDN and CDR2 FVKESK. V shed 3 bases, J shed 1 base, and the junction held 5 bases outside the gene matches. This CDR3 spans 16 amino acids. CDR3 sequence reads: CASSQFSGSGTDTQYF. The CDR3 nucleotides are TGTGCCAGCAGCCAGTTTAGCGGGAGTGGCACAGATACGCAGTATTTT.

This clonotype was observed a few times. V usage is TRBV12-3 or TRBV12-4 and J usage is TRBJ2-3, with 9 bases identical to TRBD1. The trim removed 6 bases at V and 5 bases at J, leaving 9 bases unmatched. CDR3 length: 15 residues. The CDR3 protein is CASRDRDRELDTQYF. CDR3 bases: TGTGCCAGCAGAGACCGGGACAGGGAGTTAGATACGCAGTATTTT.

In this sample, this clonotype turned up many times. The genes are TRBV10-3 and TRBJ1-5; 10 bases are a match to TRBD1. J gave up 6 bases and V 4 bases, and 6 bases lay outside the gene matches. The CDR3 contains 15 residues. Germline CDR1 is ENHRY and CDR2 is SYGVKD. The CDR3 is CAISGGQGSSQPQHF. The CDR3 nucleotides read TGTGCCATCAGTGGGGGACAGGGGTCAAGTCAGCCCCAGCATTTT.

On this clonotype: A much larger clone lies a single base off, so this may be a read error. This rearrangement joins TRBV12-3 or TRBV12-4 to TRBJ2-4; D is unclear. CDR3 size: 11 residues. The CDR3 DNA is TGTGCCAGCAGTCTGCAAAACAGTCAGTACTTC. Amino acid sequence: CASSLQNSQYF.

V gene TRBV5-1 combines with J gene TRBJ2-7; D is undetermined. Trimming shortened V by 0 bases and J by 4 bases, and 14 bases separated the two germline ends. Looked up from germline, CDR1 is SGHRS and CDR2 is YFSETQ. This CDR3 has 15 residues. Written as DNA, the CDR3 is TGCGCCAGCAGCTTGGAAGTCAGGACCTATTACGAGCAGTACTTC. Translating it yields CASSLEVRTYYEQYF. Full variable domain (outside the CDR3, taken from reference TRBV5-1 and TRBJ2-7): KAGVTQTPRYLIKTRGQQVTLSCSPISGHRSVSWYQQTPGQGLQFLFEYFSETQRNKGNFPGRFSGRQFSNSRSEMNVSTLELGDSALYLCASSLEVRTYYEQYFGPGTRLTVT.

Here the CDR3 DNA reads TGCAGTGCCGGGGAGGGACCGTATGAAGCTTTCTTT. Translated, it gives CSAGEGPYEAFF. The chain employs TRBV20-1 and TRBJ1-1; D is perhaps TRBD1 (5 bases). The CDR3 length is 12 residues. V was pared by 6 bases and J by 7 bases, with 15 bases between. Germline V gene sequence: CDR1 DFQATT, CDR2 SNEGSKA (reference sequence).

The rearrangement joins TRBV5-1 to TRBJ2-3, with TRBD1 as a possible D gene (5 bases). From germline, CDR1 is SGHRS and CDR2 YFSETQ. The CDR3 is 11 amino acids. V was trimmed by 2 bases and J by 11 bases, leaving 9 bases between them. The CDR3 sequence: CASSFDSLQYF. In DNA form, the CDR3 reads TGCGCCAGCAGCTTTGACAGCCTGCAGTATTTT.

CDR3 DNA sequence: TGTGCCAGCAGCCTGGGACAGGTAGCCTACGAGCAGTACTTC. Its translation is CASSLGQVAYEQYF. The chain uses TRBV4-2 and TRBJ2-7; TRBD1 aligns across 8 bases. This CDR3 spans 14 amino acids. CDR1 is LGHNA, CDR2 YNFKEQ, per germline. Trimming cost V 4 bases and J 2 bases; bases outside gene matches: 4.

The V call is TRBV7-2, the J call TRBJ2-1; 9 nucleotides align to TRBD1. The CDR3 extends over 22 amino acids. The J segment lost 0 bases and the V segment lost 3 bases, leaving 21 bases of the junction unmatched. Germline-derived CDR1 and CDR2 are SGHTA and FQGNSA. The DNA of the CDR3 is TGTGCCAGCAGCTTTGTCCCGGGACAGGGACGGCGGGATTTTAGCTCCTACAATGAGCAGTTCTTC. This sequence encodes CASSFVPGQGRRDFSSYNEQFF.

This clonotype was picked up a small number of times. J is TRBJ2-4 and V is TRBV20-1, with D possibly called TRBD1 or TRBD2 (5 bases each). V gave up 5 bases and J gave up 6 bases, with 11 bases separating them. CDR1 is DFQATT and CDR2 is SNEGSKA in the germline V gene (reference sequence). The CDR3 is 12 residues long. The CDR3 region is CSAHRGINIQYF. CDR3 bases: TGCAGTGCTCACCGGGGCATAAACATTCAGTACTTC.